What follows describes a single T cell receptor (beta chain). TCRdb itself ran the 5' RACE reads through MiXCR, one entry per CDR3 protein. The table records roughly 50,000 distinct CDR3 sequences, about 18% of them present only once. Between the trimmed V and J ends, which lost 4 bases and 3 bases, there was a span of 8 bases. The CDR3 totals 12 residues. In germline, CDR1 is SQVTM, CDR2 ANQGSEA. These data are taken from a study of chronic HIV infection and antiretroviral therapy. The sequence derives from an adult who had HIV and had not received antiretroviral therapy, or was an uninfected healthy control (not recorded which). Sequenced sample: peripheral blood. The chain combines TRBV29-1 with TRBJ2-3, with unresolved D. The CDR3 sequence is CSVVRVTDTQYF. CDR3 nucleotides: TGCAGCGTTGTAAGAGTGACAGATACGCAGTATTTT.